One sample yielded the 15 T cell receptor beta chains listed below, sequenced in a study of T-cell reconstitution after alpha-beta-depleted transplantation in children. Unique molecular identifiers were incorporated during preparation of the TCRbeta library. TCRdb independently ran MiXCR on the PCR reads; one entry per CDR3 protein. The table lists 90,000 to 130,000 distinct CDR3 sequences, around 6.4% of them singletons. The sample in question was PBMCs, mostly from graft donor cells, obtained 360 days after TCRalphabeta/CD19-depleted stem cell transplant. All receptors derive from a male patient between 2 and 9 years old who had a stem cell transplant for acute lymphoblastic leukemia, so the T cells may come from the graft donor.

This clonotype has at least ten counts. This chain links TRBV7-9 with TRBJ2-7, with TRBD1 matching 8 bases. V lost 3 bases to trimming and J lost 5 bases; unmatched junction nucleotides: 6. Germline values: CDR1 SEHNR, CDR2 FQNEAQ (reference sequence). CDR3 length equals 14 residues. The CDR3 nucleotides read TGTGCCAGCAGCTTGCAGGGGGCGTTCAACGAGCAGTACTTC. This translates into CASSLQGAFNEQYF.

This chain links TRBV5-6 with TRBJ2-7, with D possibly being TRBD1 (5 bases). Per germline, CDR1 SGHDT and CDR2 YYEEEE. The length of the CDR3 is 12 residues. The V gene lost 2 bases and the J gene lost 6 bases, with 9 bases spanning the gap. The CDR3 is CASSFTGSEQYF. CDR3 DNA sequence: TGTGCCAGCAGCTTCACAGGATCCGAGCAGTACTTC.

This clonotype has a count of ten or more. In nucleotides, the CDR3 is TGTGCCAGCAGCCGTCGGTGGATAGCTCTCGACGAGCAGTACTTC. Translation gives CASSRRWIALDEQYF. The chain recombines TRBV7-2 with TRBJ2-7; D unclear. CDR1 and CDR2 (germline): SGHTA, FQGNSA. The CDR3 contains 15 residues. The ends were cut back, 5 bases at V and 5 bases at J, with 19 bases in the middle.

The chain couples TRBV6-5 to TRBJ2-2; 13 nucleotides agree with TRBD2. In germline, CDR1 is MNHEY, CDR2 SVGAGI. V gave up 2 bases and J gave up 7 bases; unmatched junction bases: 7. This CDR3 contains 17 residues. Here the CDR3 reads CASSYRTSGRKGGELFF. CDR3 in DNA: TGTGCCAGCAGTTACCGGACTAGCGGGAGAAAAGGCGGGGAGCTGTTTTTT.

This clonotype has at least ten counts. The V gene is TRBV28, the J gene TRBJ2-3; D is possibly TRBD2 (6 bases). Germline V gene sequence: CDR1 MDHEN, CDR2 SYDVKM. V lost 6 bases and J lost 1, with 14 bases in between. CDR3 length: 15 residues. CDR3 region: CASSLLSGGTDTQYF. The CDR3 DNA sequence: TGTGCCAGCAGCCTCCTTAGCGGTGGCACAGATACGCAGTATTTT.

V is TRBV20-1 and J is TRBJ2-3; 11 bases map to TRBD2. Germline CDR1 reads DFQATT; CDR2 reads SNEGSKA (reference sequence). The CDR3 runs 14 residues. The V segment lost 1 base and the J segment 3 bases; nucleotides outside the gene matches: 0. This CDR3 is CSARGLAGTDTQYF. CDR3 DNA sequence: TGCAGTGCTAGAGGACTAGCGGGGACAGATACGCAGTATTTT.

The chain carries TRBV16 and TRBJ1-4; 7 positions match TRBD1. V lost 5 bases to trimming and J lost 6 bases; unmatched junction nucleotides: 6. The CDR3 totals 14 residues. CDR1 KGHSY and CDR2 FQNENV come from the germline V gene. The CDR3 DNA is TGTGCCAGCAGCTCGACAGGGTGGGATGAAAAACTGTTTTTT. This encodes CASSSTGWDEKLFF. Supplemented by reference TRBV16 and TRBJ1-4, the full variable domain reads GEEVAQTPKHLVRGEGQKAKLYCAPIKGHSYVFWYQQVLKNEFKFLISFQNENVFDETGMPKERFSAKCLPNSPCSLEIQATKLEDSAVYFCASSSTGWDEKLFFGSGTQLSVL.

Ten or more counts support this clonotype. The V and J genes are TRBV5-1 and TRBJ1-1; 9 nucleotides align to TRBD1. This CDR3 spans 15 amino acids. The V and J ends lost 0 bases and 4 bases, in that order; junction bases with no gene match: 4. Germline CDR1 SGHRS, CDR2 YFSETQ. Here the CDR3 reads CASSLALTGGTEAFF. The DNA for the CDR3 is TGCGCCAGCAGCTTGGCCCTGACAGGGGGCACTGAAGCTTTCTTT.

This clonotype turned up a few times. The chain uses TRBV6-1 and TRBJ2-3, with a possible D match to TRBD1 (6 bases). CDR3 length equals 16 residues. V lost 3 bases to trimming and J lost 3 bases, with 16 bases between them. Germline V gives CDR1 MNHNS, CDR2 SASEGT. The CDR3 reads CASSDYPGHVTDTQYF. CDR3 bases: TGTGCCAGCAGTGACTACCCGGGACACGTTACAGATACGCAGTATTTT.

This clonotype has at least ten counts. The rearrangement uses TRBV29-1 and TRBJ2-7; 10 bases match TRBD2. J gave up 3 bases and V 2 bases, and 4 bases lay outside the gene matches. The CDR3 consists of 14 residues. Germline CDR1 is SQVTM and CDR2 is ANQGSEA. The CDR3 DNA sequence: TGCAGCGTTGAAAGGCTAGCGGGAGTCTACGAGCAGTACTTC. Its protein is CSVERLAGVYEQYF.

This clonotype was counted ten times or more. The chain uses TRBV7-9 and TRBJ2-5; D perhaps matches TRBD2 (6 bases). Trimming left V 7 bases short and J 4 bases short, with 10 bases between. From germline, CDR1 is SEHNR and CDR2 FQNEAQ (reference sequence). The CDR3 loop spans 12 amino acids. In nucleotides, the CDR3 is TGTGCCAGCAAGGTGGGGGGAGAGACCCAGTACTTC. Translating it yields CASKVGGETQYF.

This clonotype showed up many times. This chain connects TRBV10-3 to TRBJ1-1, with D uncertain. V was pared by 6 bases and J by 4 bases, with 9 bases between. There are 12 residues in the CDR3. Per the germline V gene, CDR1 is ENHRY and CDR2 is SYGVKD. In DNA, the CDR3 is TGTGCCATCAGGGACGTAGCCACTGAAGCTTTCTTT. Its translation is CAIRDVATEAFF.

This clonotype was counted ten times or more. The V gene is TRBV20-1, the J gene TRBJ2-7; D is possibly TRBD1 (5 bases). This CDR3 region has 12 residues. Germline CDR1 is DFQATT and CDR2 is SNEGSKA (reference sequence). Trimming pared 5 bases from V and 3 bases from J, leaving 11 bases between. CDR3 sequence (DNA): TGCAGTGCTTTCCAGGGATACTACGAGCAGTACTTC. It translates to CSAFQGYYEQYF.

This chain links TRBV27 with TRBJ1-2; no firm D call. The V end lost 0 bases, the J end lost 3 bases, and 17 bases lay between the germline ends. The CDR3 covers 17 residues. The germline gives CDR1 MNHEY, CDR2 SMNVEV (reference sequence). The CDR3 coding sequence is TGTGCCAGCAGTTTATCCGCCCAGGACCGGTCTGACTATGGCTACACCTTC. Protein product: CASSLSAQDRSDYGYTF.

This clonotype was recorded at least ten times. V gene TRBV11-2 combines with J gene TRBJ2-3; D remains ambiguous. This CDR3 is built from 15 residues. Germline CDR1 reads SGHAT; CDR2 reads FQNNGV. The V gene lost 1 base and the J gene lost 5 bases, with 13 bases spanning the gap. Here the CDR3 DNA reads TGTGCCAGCAGCTTAGCTATCTCAGCAGGAGATACGCAGTATTTT. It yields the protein CASSLAISAGDTQYF.